This T cell receptor (beta chain) was retrieved from a study of Graves' ophthalmopathy and Graves' hyperthyroidism. This clonotype was counted ten times or more. Amplified material comprised TCR beta CDR3 regions derived from RNA transcripts. In the first round, RT-PCR was carried out with HTBI primers, and a multiplex PCR formed the second round. One entry per CDR3 protein results from TCRdb running MiXCR on the multiplex PCR reads. The table shows around 470,000 distinct CDR3 sequences, with approximately 15% occurring only once. V gave up 0 bases and J gave up 5 bases, with 7 bases separating them. Germline-derived CDR1 and CDR2 are SQVTM and ANQGSEA. This CDR3 is built from 12 residues. Other autoimmune diseases, uncontrolled infections, pregnancy or lactation excluded patients from enrollment.

The V call is TRBV29-1, the J call TRBJ1-2; D remains unclear. The sequenced material came from blood. This clonotype was obtained from a woman aged 25 to 45 with Graves' ophthalmopathy. CDR3 in DNA: TGCAGCGTTGAAGATCGTATGTATGGCTACACCTTC. Translated, it gives CSVEDRMYGYTF.